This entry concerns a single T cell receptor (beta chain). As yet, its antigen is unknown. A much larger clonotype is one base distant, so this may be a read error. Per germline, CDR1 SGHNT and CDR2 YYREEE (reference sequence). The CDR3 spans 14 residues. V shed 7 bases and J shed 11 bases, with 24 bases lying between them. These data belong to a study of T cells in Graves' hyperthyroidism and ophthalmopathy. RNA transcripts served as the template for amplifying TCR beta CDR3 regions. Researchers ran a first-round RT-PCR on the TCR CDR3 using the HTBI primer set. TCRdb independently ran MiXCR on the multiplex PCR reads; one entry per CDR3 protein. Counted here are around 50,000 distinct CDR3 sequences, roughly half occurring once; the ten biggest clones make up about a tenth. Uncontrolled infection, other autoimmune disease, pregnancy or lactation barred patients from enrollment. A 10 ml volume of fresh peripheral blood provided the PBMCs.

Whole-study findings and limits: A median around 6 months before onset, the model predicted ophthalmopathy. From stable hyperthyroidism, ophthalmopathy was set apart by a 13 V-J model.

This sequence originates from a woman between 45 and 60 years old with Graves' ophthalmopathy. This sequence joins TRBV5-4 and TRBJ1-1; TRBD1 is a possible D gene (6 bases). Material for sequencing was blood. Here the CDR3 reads CASGSQGTNPGAFF. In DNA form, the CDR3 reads TGTGCCAGCGGCAGCCAGGGGACCAACCCGGGGGCTTTCTTT. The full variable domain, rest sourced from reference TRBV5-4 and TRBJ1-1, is ETGVTQSPTHLIKTRGQQVTLRCSSQSGHNTVSWYQQALGQGPQFIFQYYREEENGRGNFPPRFSGLQFPNYSSELNVNALELDDSALYLCASGSQGTNPGAFFGQGTRLTVV.